The 10 T cell receptor beta chains reported below all come from one sample, sequenced in a study of OX40 agonist ivuxolimab in advanced cancers. This table comes from immunoSEQ multiplex PCR, and its TCRdb copy is limited to in-frame clones, with some not included. The table lists approximately 40,000 clones, roughly 84% of them singletons. The sequences come from CD4+ or CD8+ T cells sorted from blood, collected in a trial of the OX40 agonist ivuxolimab. These receptors all stem from an adult with an advanced solid tumor such as melanoma, head and neck, liver or kidney cancer.

The chain carries TRBV27 and TRBJ2-3, with D tentatively TRBD2 (7 bases). Germline V CDR1 and CDR2: MNHEY, SMNVEV (reference sequence). The CDR3 has 15 residues. V shed 1 base and J shed 5 bases, with 13 bases lying between them. As DNA, the CDR3 is TGTGCCAGCAGTTTATGGGGGGGGCAGGGAGATACGCAGTATTTT. It translates to CASSLWGGQGDTQYF.

The V and J genes are TRBV28 and TRBJ1-2; perhaps TRBD1 as D (6 bases). CDR1 and CDR2 (germline): MDHEN, SYDVKM. The CDR3 runs 18 residues. Deletions cut 3 bases from V and 1 base from J, with 21 bases between. CDR3 sequence reads: CASSFFSLRTVLNYGYTF. The DNA for the CDR3 is TGTGCCAGCAGTTTTTTCTCCTTAAGGACAGTTCTTAACTATGGCTACACCTTC.

DNA for the CDR3: TGTGCCAGCAGTTTTCAGGGTTATGGTCAGCCCCAGCATTTT. Amino acids: CASSFQGYGQPQHF. The chain carries TRBV28 and TRBJ1-5; D possibly corresponds to TRBD1 (5 bases). There are 14 residues in the CDR3. Germline values: CDR1 MDHEN, CDR2 SYDVKM. V was shortened by 3 bases and J by 6 bases, with 12 bases between the two germline ends.

The J gene is TRBJ1-2, the V gene TRBV30; D unresolved. The CDR3 length is 14 residues. CDR1 is GTSNPN and CDR2 is SVGIG in the germline V gene (reference sequence). V was cut by 2 bases and J by 0 bases, with 10 bases left in between. CDR3: CAWSSPWANYGYTF. The CDR3 coding sequence is TGTGCCTGGAGTTCACCTTGGGCTAACTATGGCTACACCTTC.

V and J are TRBV12-5 and TRBJ1-1, with D tentatively TRBD1 (6 bases). CDR1 LGHNT and CDR2 FRNRAP come from the germline V gene. The CDR3 sequence is 14 residues long. V lost 7 bases and J lost 4, with 16 bases in between. Here the CDR3 reads CASAEGGLGTEAFF. The CDR3 nucleotides are TGTGCTAGTGCCGAAGGGGGTTTAGGCACTGAAGCTTTCTTT. Full variable domain (rest looked up from reference TRBV12-5 and TRBJ1-1): DARVTQTPRHKVTEMGQEVTMRCQPILGHNTVFWYRQTMMQGLELLAYFRNRAPLDDSGMPKDRFSAEMPDATLATLKIQPSEPRDSAVYFCASAEGGLGTEAFFGQGTRLTVV.

The chain couples TRBV5-8 to TRBJ2-7, with 9 positions matching TRBD2. This CDR3 comprises 15 residues. Germline loops: CDR1 SGHTS, CDR2 YDEGEE. After removal of 0 bases from V and 6 bases from J, the junction contained 7 bases not matched to a gene. The CDR3 DNA is TGTGCCAGCAGCTTGGCCCTAGCGGGAAGCTCCGAGCAGTACTTC. Translated: CASSLALAGSSEQYF.

The V and J genes are TRBV4-3 and TRBJ1-1; D ambiguous. V shed 1 base and J shed 4 bases, with 4 bases lying between them. The CDR3 extends over 12 amino acids. Germline CDR1 LGHNA, CDR2 YSLEER. The CDR3 DNA follows: TGCGCCAGCAGCCAAGGGAGCACTGAAGCTTTCTTT. This encodes CASSQGSTEAFF.

This sequence joins TRBV12-2 and TRBJ1-6. TRBV12-2 is given as a pseudogene. The CDR3 contains 20 residues. The CDR3 bases are TGTGCAAGTCGCTTAGTTAATGAACCCTCTTTAAGGCCTCGTAATTCACCCCTCCACTTT. This translates into CASRLVNEPSLRPRNSPLHF.

V usage is TRBV7-6 and J usage is TRBJ2-2, with 8 bases that match TRBD1. This CDR3 is 16 amino acids long. CDR1 and CDR2 from the germline V gene are SGHVS and FNYEAQ. After removal of 6 bases from V and 2 bases from J, the junction contained 8 bases not matched to a gene. The CDR3 region is CASRSIRGQNTGELFF. In DNA form, the CDR3 reads TGTGCCAGCAGATCAATCAGGGGGCAAAACACCGGGGAGCTGTTTTTT.

This chain links TRBV4-1 with TRBJ2-1, with 11 bases matching TRBD2. This CDR3 region has 14 residues. Trimming at V came to 4 bases and at J to 10 bases, leaving 6 bases not matched to a gene. Germline CDR1 and CDR2: MGHRA and YSYEKL. DNA for the CDR3: TGCGCCAGCAGCCCTAGCGGGGGGCCCGGAGAGCAGTTCTTC. Protein product: CASSPSGGPGEQFF.